Below, one TCR beta chain is given with its context. Antigen: not known. Read coverage stops 3 residues before the CDR3 terminus; the germline J gene supplies the remainder. This entry belongs to a study of T cells in women clearing cervical HPV infection. Whole-study context: Case blood drawn at lesion detection; control blood after infection cleared.

The assay was immunoSEQ multiplex PCR, and TCRdb's table has in-frame clones only and misses some. In total, the table holds some 25,000 clones. The CDR3 has 14 amino acids. V lost 2 bases to trimming and J lost 9 bases; unmatched junction nucleotides: 6. Germline values: CDR1 PRHDT, CDR2 FYEKMQ (reference sequence). Whole-study results and caveats: CIN3+ cases had significantly higher TCR repertoire richness than controls, but evenness did not differ. Timing of associations relative to infection is unclear; T-cell subsets were not isolated.

The J gene is TRBJ1-4, the V gene TRBV13; 7 nucleotides agree with TRBD1. Material for sequencing was blood buffy coat. This TCR came from a woman aged 18 to 75 with a cervical HPV16 infection that either progressed to CIN3+ or cleared (not recorded which). The sequenced part of the CDR3 DNA is TGTGCCAGCAGCTTAAGAGGGGGCGCGCAAAAA. It is translated as CASSLRGGAQK. The whole CDR3 protein reads CASSLRGGAQKLFF. Using reference TRBV13 and TRBJ1-4 for the parts outside the CDR3, the full variable domain is AAGVIQSPRHLIKEKRETATLKCYPIPRHDTVYWYQQGPGQDPQFLISFYEKMQSDKGSIPDRFSAQQFSDYHSELNMSSLELGDSALYFCASSLRGGAQKLFFGSGTQLSVL.